These T cell receptor beta chains were read from a single sample in a study of CD8 T cells in Susac syndrome. Using its own MiXCR run on the immunoSEQ multiplex PCR reads, TCRdb lists one record per CDR3 protein. The sample consists of approximately 200,000 distinct CDR3 sequences, about 95% of them appearing once. Sequencing used CD4+ T cells from PBMCs. The origin of the receptors is a human donor with multiple sclerosis. Each CDR3 is given with its conserved first and last residue. A D gene is named only where the DNA matches it firmly. Rows may omit the clone size; those that give it use once, few, many or a size class.

>NA|NA|TRBV12-3/TRBV12-4|TRBJ2-7
CASSYSNEQYF
TGTGCCAGCAGTTATAGTAACGAGCAGTACTTC
>NA|NA|TRBV12-3/TRBV12-4|TRBJ1-2
CASSHGTSGYTF
TGTGCCAGCAGTCACGGGACCTCGGGCTACACCTTC
>NA|TRBD2|TRBV29-1|TRBJ2-5
CSVDRGVETQYF
TGCAGCGTTGACCGGGGGGTGGAGACCCAGTACTTC
>NA|NA|TRBV15|TRBJ2-7
CATSRDKGPTYEQYF
TGTGCCACCAGCAGAGATAAGGGTCCTACCTACGAGCAGTACTTC
>once|NA|TRBV5-1|TRBJ1-5
CASSLEGTHNQPQHF
TGCGCCAGCAGCTTGGAAGGGACACACAATCAGCCCCAGCATTTT
>NA|TRBD1|TRBV7-9|TRBJ1-1
CASSFQGAGTEAFF
TGTGCCAGCAGCTTCCAGGGGGCGGGCACTGAAGCTTTCTTT
>NA|NA|TRBV30|TRBJ1-5
CAWRGRVSNQPQHF
TGTGCCTGGAGAGGCAGGGTTAGCAATCAGCCCCAGCATTTT
>NA|NA|TRBV30|TRBJ1-1
CAWSFHAPEAFF
TGTGCCTGGAGTTTTCACGCGCCTGAAGCTTTCTTT
>NA|NA|TRBV3-1|TRBJ2-7
CASSRGGRYEQYF
TGTGCCAGCAGCCGCGGGGGCCGCTACGAGCAGTACTTC
>NA|NA|TRBV12-5|TRBJ1-2
CASGPSWEKDNGYTF
TGTGCTAGTGGTCCTTCCTGGGAAAAAGACAATGGCTACACCTTC
>NA|NA|TRBV6-1|TRBJ2-7
CASSRVVVGGSGEQYF
TGTGCCAGCAGCCGCGTAGTGGTAGGGGGTTCGGGAGAGCAGTACTTC
>NA|NA|TRBV28|TRBJ1-5
CASLNSNQPQHF
TGTGCCAGCCTCAATAGCAATCAGCCCCAGCATTTT
>NA|NA|TRBV7-8|TRBJ2-1
CASTLGSGPRTNEQFF
TGTGCCAGCACCTTAGGGTCGGGACCCCGGACTAATGAGCAGTTCTTC
>NA|NA|TRBV12-3/TRBV12-4|TRBJ2-1
CASSLGGGAYNEQFF
TGTGCCAGCAGTTTGGGAGGGGGCGCCTACAATGAGCAGTTCTTC
>NA|NA|TRBV5-1|TRBJ2-4
CASNNENIQYF
TGCGCCAGCAACAATGAGAACATTCAGTACTTC
>NA|TRBD1|TRBV12-3/TRBV12-4|TRBJ2-7
CASSLRDRGNEQYF
TGTGCCAGCAGTTTAAGGGACAGGGGTAACGAGCAGTACTTC
>NA|NA|TRBV15|TRBJ2-5
CATSVGGNQETQYF
TGTGCCACCAGCGTAGGGGGAAACCAAGAGACCCAGTACTTC
>NA|NA|TRBV5-6|TRBJ2-1
CASSWRAGNEQFF
TGTGCCAGCAGCTGGCGGGCCGGCAATGAGCAGTTCTTC
>NA|NA|TRBV6-1|TRBJ2-5
CASSGQGRETQYF
TGTGCCAGCAGTGGGCAAGGGAGAGAGACCCAGTACTTC
>once|TRBD1|TRBV15|TRBJ2-1
CATSTRTGESYNEQFF
TGTGCCACCAGCACTCGGACAGGGGAGTCCTACAATGAGCAGTTCTTC
>NA|NA|TRBV7-9|TRBJ2-5
CASSPQTGAPVGTTQYF
TGTGCCAGCAGCCCCCAGACGGGGGCCCCAGTTGGGACCACCCAGTACTTC
>NA|TRBD1|TRBV6-2/TRBV6-3|TRBJ1-6
CASTYVAGGRSPLHF
TGTGCCAGCACTTACGTGGCAGGGGGCCGCTCACCCCTCCACTTT